The 29 T cell receptor beta chains listed next were all sequenced from one sample in a study of PD-1 blockade in classical Hodgkin lymphoma. Generated by immunoSEQ multiplex PCR, the TCRdb table keeps only in-frame clones and is missing some. The sample holds some 30,000 clones, 70% seen once. Each of the patients experienced relapse following autologous stem cell transplantation, and their brentuximab vedotin exposure differed. Sequencing was performed on peripheral blood mononuclear cells (PBMCs), taken before the second cycle of nivolumab. These receptors were collected from a human donor with classical Hodgkin lymphoma.

V and J are TRBV5-4 and TRBJ2-1; TRBD1 agrees at 7 bases. This CDR3 comprises 15 residues. The germline CDR1 and CDR2 sequences are SGHNT and YYREEE (reference sequence). V shed 4 bases and J 1 base; nucleotides not matched to a gene: 5. The CDR3 DNA reads as TGTGCCAGCAGCCGCGAGGGGGCTTCCTACAATGAGCAGTTCTTC. It encodes CASSREGASYNEQFF.

The chain uses TRBV10-3 and TRBJ2-5, with TRBD2 matching over 12 bases. The CDR3 consists of 16 residues. Per germline, CDR1 ENHRY and CDR2 SYGVKD. J gave up 5 bases and V 6 bases, and 10 bases lay outside the gene matches. The CDR3 spells CAIRQTSGGVGETQYF. The CDR3 DNA reads TGTGCCATCAGGCAGACTAGCGGGGGAGTCGGGGAGACCCAGTACTTC.

The chain combines TRBV19 with TRBJ2-1; TRBD2 aligns across 14 bases. The germline gives CDR1 LNHDA, CDR2 SQIVND (reference sequence). CDR3 length: 17 amino acids. Trimming cost V 6 bases and J 3 bases; bases outside gene matches: 7. Here the CDR3 reads CASRDRTSGRNYNEQFF. CDR3 coding DNA: TGTGCCAGTAGGGATAGGACTAGCGGGAGGAACTACAATGAGCAGTTCTTC. Together with reference TRBV19 and TRBJ2-1, the CDR3 gives the full variable domain: DGGITQSPKYLFRKEGQNVTLSCEQNLNHDAMYWYRQDPGQGLRLIYYSQIVNDFQKGDIAEGYSVSREKKESFPLTVTSAQKNPTAFYLCASRDRTSGRNYNEQFFGPGTRLTVL.

V is TRBV7-9 and J is TRBJ1-4; the match to TRBD1 covers 7 bases. Germline V gene lookup returns CDR1 SEHNR and CDR2 FQNEAQ (reference sequence). V lost 3 bases, J lost 3 bases, and 7 bases stayed unmatched. CDR3 length: 16 residues. CDR3 sequence: CASSFGQGDANEKLFF. In DNA, the CDR3 is TGTGCCAGCAGCTTCGGGCAGGGGGACGCTAATGAAAAACTGTTTTTT.

This clone was recorded at least ten times. The J gene is TRBJ2-1, the V gene TRBV7-9, with TRBD2 as a possible D gene (6 bases). Trimming took off 5 bases at V and 6 bases at J, with 11 bases between the two ends. Germline values: CDR1 SEHNR, CDR2 FQNEAQ (reference sequence). The CDR3 contains 13 residues. The chain's CDR3 is CASSADGGNEQFF. The CDR3 DNA follows: TGTGCCAGCAGCGCGGACGGGGGCAATGAGCAGTTCTTC. The full variable domain, completed using reference TRBV7-9 and TRBJ2-1, is DTGVSQNPRHKITKRGQNVTFRCDPISEHNRLYWYRQTLGQGPEFLTYFQNEAQLEKSRLLSDRFSAERPKGSFSTLEIQRTEQGDSAMYLCASSADGGNEQFFGPGTRLTVL.

The V gene is TRBV7-8, the J gene TRBJ2-2; 11 nucleotides agree with TRBD2. The CDR3 is 16 residues long. V was clipped by 4 bases and J by 4 bases; unmatched bases: 5. Germline V CDR1 and CDR2: SGHVS, FQNEAQ. CDR3 loop: CASSYSGGAVTGELFF. CDR3 bases: TGTGCCAGCAGCTATAGCGGGGGGGCCGTCACCGGGGAGCTGTTTTTT.

V and J are TRBV19 and TRBJ2-3; 8 nucleotides agree with TRBD2. The V gene's germline CDR1 is LNHDA and CDR2 SQIVND (reference sequence). The CDR3 covers 15 residues. The trim removed 6 bases at V and 6 bases at J, leaving 11 bases unmatched. CDR3 bases: TGTGCCAGTAGCTGGCTCGCGGGAGGACAGGATACGCAGTATTTT. Its translation: CASSWLAGGQDTQYF. Looking up the rest from reference TRBV19 and TRBJ2-3 gives the full variable domain: DGGITQSPKYLFRKEGQNVTLSCEQNLNHDAMYWYRQDPGQGLRLIYYSQIVNDFQKGDIAEGYSVSREKKESFPLTVTSAQKNPTAFYLCASSWLAGGQDTQYFGPGTRLTVL.

The chain joins TRBV7-2 to TRBJ2-7, with 14 positions matching TRBD2. The V gene's germline CDR1 is SGHTA and CDR2 FQGNSA. The length of the CDR3 is 19 residues. Trimming cost V 3 bases and J 4 bases; bases outside gene matches: 14. The CDR3 DNA follows: TGTGCCAGCAGCTTTGCCCTAGGGACTAGCGGGAGCAGGGCATACGAGCAGTACTTC. Translated, it gives CASSFALGTSGSRAYEQYF. The whole variable domain, filled in from reference TRBV7-2 and TRBJ2-7, reads GAGVSQSPSNKVTEKGKDVELRCDPISGHTALYWYRQSLGQGLEFLIYFQGNSAPDKSGLPSDRFSAERTGGSVSTLTIQRTQQEDSAVYLCASSFALGTSGSRAYEQYFGPGTRLTVT.

This clone is a singleton in its sample. The junction shows a germline mismatch at one end, possibly a read error. The sample carries other DNA sequences with the same CDR3. The chain combines TRBV5-1 with TRBJ1-5; no firm D call. This CDR3 is 15 amino acids long. The V gene's germline CDR1 is SGHRS and CDR2 YFSETQ. CDR3 protein: CASSLEGLVNQPQHF. For the CDR3, the DNA is TGCGCCAGCAGCTTGGAGGGATTGGTCAATCAGCCCCAGCACTTT.

The rearrangement uses TRBV10-3 and TRBJ1-4; 8 bases agree with TRBD1. This CDR3 contains 14 residues. J gave up 4 bases and V 6 bases, and 4 bases lay outside the gene matches. CDR1 is ENHRY, CDR2 SYGVKD, per germline. The CDR3 sequence is CAIRGTGLNEKLFF. The CDR3 DNA reads as TGTGCCATCAGGGGGACAGGCCTTAATGAAAAACTGTTTTTT.

The gene calls are TRBV6-1 and TRBJ2-1, with 10 positions matching TRBD1. The CDR3 covers 15 residues. Germline V lookup: CDR1 MNHNS, CDR2 SASEGT. The junction had 9 bases not matched to a gene; V was cut back by 6 bases and J by 7 bases. The CDR3 loop reads CASSSGTGVLNEQFF. In DNA form, the CDR3 reads TGTGCCAGCAGCTCCGGGACAGGGGTACTAAATGAGCAGTTCTTC.

V usage is TRBV7-9 and J usage is TRBJ2-5, with D maybe TRBD1 (6 bases). This CDR3 has 15 amino acids. Germline values: CDR1 SEHNR, CDR2 FQNEAQ (reference sequence). The V end was cut by 1 base, the J end by 0 bases, with 9 bases between. CDR3 DNA: TGTGCCAGCAGCTTAGGACAGGCGAACCAAGAGACCCAGTACTTC. Translated: CASSLGQANQETQYF. Looking up the rest from reference TRBV7-9 and TRBJ2-5 gives the full variable domain: DTGVSQNPRHKITKRGQNVTFRCDPISEHNRLYWYRQTLGQGPEFLTYFQNEAQLEKSRLLSDRFSAERPKGSFSTLEIQRTEQGDSAMYLCASSLGQANQETQYFGPGTRLLVL.

Comment on this clone: As the CDR3 is not closed by the conserved phenylalanine or tryptophan, this likely results from a read error. The CDR3 reads CASSQDGAGSQPQHL. CDR3 coding DNA: TGTGCCAGCAGCCAAGATGGGGCAGGGAGTCAGCCCCAGCATTTA. The V call is TRBV5-4, the J call TRBJ1-5, with D perhaps TRBD1 (5 bases). CDR3 length: 15 amino acids. Trimming shortened V by 4 bases and J by 6 bases, and 17 bases separated the two germline ends. CDR1 SGHNT and CDR2 YYREEE come from the germline V gene (reference sequence).

The rearrangement links TRBV28 to TRBJ2-2; 9 bases are a match to TRBD1. This CDR3 is 16 amino acids long. The germline V gene has CDR1 MDHEN and CDR2 SYDVKM. Germline trimming cut 5 bases from V and 5 bases from J; bases unmatched to any gene: 9. The CDR3 bases are TGTGCCAGCAGTCTACAGGGGGCGCGAAATACCGGGGAGCTGTTTTTT. Translation: CASSLQGARNTGELFF.

The J gene is TRBJ1-2, the V gene TRBV10-3; 9 bases are a match to TRBD1. The CDR3 loop spans 15 amino acids. Germline assignment: CDR1 ENHRY and CDR2 SYGVKD. The trim removed 4 bases at V and 7 bases at J, leaving 10 bases unmatched. Written as DNA, the CDR3 is TGTGCCATCAGTGCTGGACAGGGGCAGTTATTTGGCTACACCTTC. This translates into CAISAGQGQLFGYTF.

As regards this clone: This likely came from a read error, as a far larger clone is one base away. V is TRBV5-6 and J is TRBJ1-4; the D gene is possibly TRBD1 (5 bases). Germline V lookup: CDR1 SGHDT, CDR2 YYEEEE. The CDR3 runs 13 residues. Trimming took 6 bases from V and 7 from J, leaving 13 bases between them. This chain's CDR3 is CASTPEGVEKLFF. In DNA form, the CDR3 reads TGTGCCAGCACCCCCGAAGGGGTTGAAAAACTGTTTTTT.

CDR3 nucleotide sequence: TGTGCCAGTAGTATCCGCCCCCGGAAGGGGGTCAATCAGCCCCAGCATTTT. This translates into CASSIRPRKGVNQPQHF. The chain links TRBV19 to TRBJ1-5, with D maybe TRBD1 (6 bases). V dropped 3 bases and J dropped 3 bases, with 18 bases sitting between them. CDR1 is LNHDA, CDR2 SQIVND, per germline (reference sequence). The CDR3 consists of 17 residues.

There are many counts of this clone. The chain couples TRBV7-3 to TRBJ2-1, with 14 nucleotides matching TRBD2. V dropped 5 bases and J dropped 7; count of bases not matched to a gene: 4. Germline CDR1 is SGHTA and CDR2 is FQGTGA. The CDR3 sequence is 15 residues long. CDR3: CASSGTSGSVNEQFF. DNA for the CDR3: TGTGCCAGCAGCGGGACTAGCGGGAGTGTGAATGAGCAGTTCTTC.

V gene TRBV18 combines with J gene TRBJ1-1; 9 nucleotides align to TRBD1. The germline V gene encodes CDR1 KGHSH and CDR2 LQKENI. CDR3 length: 13 residues. V shed 5 bases, J shed 5 bases, and the junction held 3 bases outside the gene matches. The CDR3 region is CASSSGTGTEAFF. The CDR3 DNA reads as TGTGCCAGCTCAAGTGGGACAGGGACTGAAGCTTTCTTT.

The V call is TRBV27, the J call TRBJ2-3; the match to TRBD2 covers 12 bases. After removal of 8 bases from V and 4 bases from J, the junction contained 16 bases not matched to a gene. This CDR3 has 18 residues. Germline V gives CDR1 MNHEY, CDR2 SMNVEV (reference sequence). CDR3 in DNA: TGTGCCAGCGGAACTATTCGACTAGCGGGAGAACACCCAGATACGCAGTATTTT. It translates to CASGTIRLAGEHPDTQYF.

The chain carries TRBV28 and TRBJ1-2, with 7 bases aligning to TRBD1. Germline trimming cut 2 bases from V and 4 bases from J; bases unmatched to any gene: 7. Germline loops: CDR1 MDHEN, CDR2 SYDVKM. The CDR3 has 15 residues. The CDR3 is CASSLGGQSRYGYTF. The CDR3 DNA sequence: TGTGCCAGCAGTTTAGGGGGACAGAGCCGCTATGGCTACACCTTC.

The rearrangement links TRBV2 to TRBJ2-3; the D gene is possibly TRBD1 (5 bases). V shed 3 bases and J shed 4 bases, with 14 bases lying between them. Germline CDR1 reads SNHLY; CDR2 reads FYNNEI. The CDR3 is made up of 15 amino acids. CDR3 region: CASSDPRTQADTQYF. Here the CDR3 DNA reads TGTGCCAGCAGTGACCCGCGGACACAGGCAGATACGCAGTATTTT.

By sample share, this clone is medium-sized. V is TRBV6-1 and J is TRBJ1-1, with a weak D call TRBD1 (5 bases). CDR3 length: 15 amino acids. The V and J ends lost 6 bases and 4 bases respectively, with 18 bases between them. Germline assignment: CDR1 MNHNS and CDR2 SASEGT. The DNA for the CDR3 is TGTGCCAGCAGATACCTCAAGACAGAGTCCACTGAAGCTTTCTTT. Its translation: CASRYLKTESTEAFF.

This clone was detected only once. The chain combines TRBV19 with TRBJ1-4, with D unclear. V lost 3 bases and J 1 base, leaving 9 bases between the germline ends. Germline V gene lookup returns CDR1 LNHDA and CDR2 SQIVND (reference sequence). This CDR3 contains 15 residues. This CDR3 is CASSIASRTNEKLFF. CDR3 nucleotide sequence: TGTGCCAGTAGTATTGCTAGCAGAACTAATGAAAAACTGTTTTTT.

This clone appeared a single time. Other DNA sequences in this specimen translate into the identical CDR3. The chain combines TRBV28 with TRBJ1-2; 8 positions agree with TRBD1. Germline trimming cut 6 bases from V and 4 bases from J; bases unmatched to any gene: 7. Germline assignment: CDR1 MDHEN and CDR2 SYDVKM. CDR3 length equals 14 residues. CDR3 sequence: CASSLGTGLYGYTF. The CDR3 coding sequence is TGTGCCAGCAGCCTTGGGACAGGACTCTATGGCTACACCTTC.

The V call is TRBV10-3, the J call TRBJ2-5, with D perhaps TRBD2 (6 bases). V lost 3 bases and J 0 bases, leaving 14 bases between the germline ends. This CDR3 contains 16 residues. Germline assignment: CDR1 ENHRY and CDR2 SYGVKD. This chain's CDR3 is CAISELAQRNQETQYF. CDR3 sequence (DNA): TGTGCCATCAGTGAACTAGCACAGAGGAACCAAGAGACCCAGTACTTC.

The CDR3: CASSLGLAGTSYNEQFF. The CDR3 DNA sequence: TGCGCCAGCAGCTTAGGACTAGCGGGAACATCCTACAATGAGCAGTTCTTC. The rearrangement links TRBV5-1 to TRBJ2-1; 12 positions agree with TRBD2. Germline V lookup: CDR1 SGHRS, CDR2 YFSETQ. With 2 bases clipped from V and 1 base from J, the junction kept 4 bases outside the gene matches. The CDR3 has 17 amino acids.

The V call is TRBV5-5, the J call TRBJ2-3; 8 bases match TRBD1. Germline V lookup: CDR1 SGHKS, CDR2 YYEKEE (reference sequence). With 2 bases clipped from V and 4 bases from J, the junction kept 0 bases outside the gene matches. This CDR3 has 13 residues. The CDR3 region is CASSLQGADTQYF. Written as DNA, the CDR3 is TGTGCCAGCAGCTTACAGGGGGCAGATACGCAGTATTTT.

The V gene is TRBV19, the J gene TRBJ2-5; possibly TRBD2 for D (5 bases). The V end lost 3 bases, the J end lost 1 base, and 15 bases lay between the germline ends. CDR3 length: 16 amino acids. Germline CDR1 reads LNHDA; CDR2 reads SQIVND (reference sequence). CDR3 protein: CASSIRGSLGQETQYF. In DNA form, the CDR3 reads TGTGCCAGTAGTATTCGAGGGAGCCTGGGCCAAGAGACCCAGTACTTC.